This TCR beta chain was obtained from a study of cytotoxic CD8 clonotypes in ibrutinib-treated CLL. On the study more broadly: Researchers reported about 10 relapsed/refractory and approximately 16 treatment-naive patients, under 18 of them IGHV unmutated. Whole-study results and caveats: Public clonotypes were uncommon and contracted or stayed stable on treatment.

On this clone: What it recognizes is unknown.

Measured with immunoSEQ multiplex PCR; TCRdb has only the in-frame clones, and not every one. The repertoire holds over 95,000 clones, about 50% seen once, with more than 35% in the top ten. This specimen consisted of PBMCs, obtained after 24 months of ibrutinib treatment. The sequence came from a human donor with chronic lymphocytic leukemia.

The CDR3 spells CASSLRLVSPLHF. Here the CDR3 DNA reads TGTGCCAGCAGTTTACGGCTTGTTTCACCCCTCCACTTT. V and J are TRBV28 and TRBJ1-6; no firm D call. The CDR3 is 13 amino acids. Germline V gives CDR1 MDHEN, CDR2 SYDVKM. V lost 2 bases and J lost 9, with 8 bases in between.